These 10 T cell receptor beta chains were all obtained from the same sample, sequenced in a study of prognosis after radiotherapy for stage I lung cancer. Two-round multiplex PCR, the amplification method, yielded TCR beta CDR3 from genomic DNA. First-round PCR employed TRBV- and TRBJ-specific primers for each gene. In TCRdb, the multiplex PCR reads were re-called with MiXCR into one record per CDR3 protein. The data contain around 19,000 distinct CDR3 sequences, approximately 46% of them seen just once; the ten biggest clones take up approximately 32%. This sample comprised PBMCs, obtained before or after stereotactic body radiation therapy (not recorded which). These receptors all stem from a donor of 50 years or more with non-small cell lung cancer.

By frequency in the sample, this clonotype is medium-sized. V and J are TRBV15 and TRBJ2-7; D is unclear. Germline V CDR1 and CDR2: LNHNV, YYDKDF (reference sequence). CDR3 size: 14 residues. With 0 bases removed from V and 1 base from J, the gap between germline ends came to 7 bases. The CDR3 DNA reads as TGTGCCACCAGCAGAGAGAAAGGTTCCTACGAGCAGTACTTC. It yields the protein CATSREKGSYEQYF.

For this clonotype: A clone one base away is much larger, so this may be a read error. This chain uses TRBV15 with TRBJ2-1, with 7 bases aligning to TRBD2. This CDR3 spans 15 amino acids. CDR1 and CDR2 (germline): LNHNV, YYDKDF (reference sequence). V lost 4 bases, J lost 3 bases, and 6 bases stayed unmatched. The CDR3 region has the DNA TGTGCCACCAGCAATCTAGCGGAAGTCTACAATGAGCAGTTCTTC. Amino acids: CATSNLAEVYNEQFF.

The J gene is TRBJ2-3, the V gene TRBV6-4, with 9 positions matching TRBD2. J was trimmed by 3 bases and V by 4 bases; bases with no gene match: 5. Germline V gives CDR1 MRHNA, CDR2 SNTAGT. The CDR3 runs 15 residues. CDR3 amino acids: CASSAARGGTDTQYF. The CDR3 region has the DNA TGTGCCAGCAGTGCGGCGCGGGGGGGAACAGATACGCAGTATTTT.

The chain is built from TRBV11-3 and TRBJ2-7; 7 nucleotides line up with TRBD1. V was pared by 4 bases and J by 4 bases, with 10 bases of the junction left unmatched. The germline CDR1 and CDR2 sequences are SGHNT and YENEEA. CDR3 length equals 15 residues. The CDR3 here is CASSWWTGHLYEQYF. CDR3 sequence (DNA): TGTGCCAGCAGCTGGTGGACAGGCCACTTGTACGAGCAGTACTTC.

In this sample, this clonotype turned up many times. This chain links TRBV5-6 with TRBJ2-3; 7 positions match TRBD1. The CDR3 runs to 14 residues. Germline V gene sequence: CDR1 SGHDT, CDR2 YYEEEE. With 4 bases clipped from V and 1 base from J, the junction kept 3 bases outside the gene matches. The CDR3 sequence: CASSIGQGTDTQYF. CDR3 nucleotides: TGTGCCAGCAGCATTGGACAGGGCACAGATACGCAGTATTTT.

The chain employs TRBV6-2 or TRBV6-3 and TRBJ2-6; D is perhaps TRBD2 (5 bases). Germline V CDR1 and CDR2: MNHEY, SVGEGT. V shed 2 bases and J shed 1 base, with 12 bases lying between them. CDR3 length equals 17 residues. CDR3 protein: CASSYLEGASGANVLTF. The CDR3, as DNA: TGTGCCAGCAGTTACCTAGAGGGAGCTTCTGGGGCCAACGTCCTGACTTTC.

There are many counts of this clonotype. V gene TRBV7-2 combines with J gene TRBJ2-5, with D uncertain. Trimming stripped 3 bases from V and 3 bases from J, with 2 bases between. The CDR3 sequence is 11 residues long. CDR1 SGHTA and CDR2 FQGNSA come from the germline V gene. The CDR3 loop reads CASSFKETQYF. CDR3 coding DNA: TGTGCCAGCAGCTTTAAAGAGACCCAGTACTTC.

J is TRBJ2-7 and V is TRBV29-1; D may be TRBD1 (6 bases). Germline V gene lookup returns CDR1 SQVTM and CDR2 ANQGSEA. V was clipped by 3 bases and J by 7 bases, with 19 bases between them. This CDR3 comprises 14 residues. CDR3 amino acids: CSVDPGQPPGEQYF. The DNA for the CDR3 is TGCAGCGTTGATCCTGGACAGCCGCCAGGAGAGCAGTACTTC.

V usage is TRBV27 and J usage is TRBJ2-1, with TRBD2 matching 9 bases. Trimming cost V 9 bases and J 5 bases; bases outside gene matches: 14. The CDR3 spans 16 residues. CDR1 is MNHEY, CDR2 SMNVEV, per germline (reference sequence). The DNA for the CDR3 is TGTGCCAGTAACCCAGTTGTAGCGGGAGAAAACAATGAGCAGTTCTTC. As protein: CASNPVVAGENNEQFF.

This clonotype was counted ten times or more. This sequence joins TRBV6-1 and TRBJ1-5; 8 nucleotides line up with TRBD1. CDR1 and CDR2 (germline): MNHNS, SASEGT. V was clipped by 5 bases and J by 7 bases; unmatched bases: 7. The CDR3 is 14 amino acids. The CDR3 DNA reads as TGTGCCAGCAGTCAGCAGGGGGCACGGCAGCCCCAGCATTTT. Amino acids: CASSQQGARQPQHF.